This TCR beta chain derives from a study of blood T cell repertoires in COVID-19. Study context: The analysed material was cDNA or gDNA that came from T cells, B-cell-depleted T cells, or PBMCs.

TCRdb's table, derived via immunoSEQ multiplex PCR, lists solely in-frame clones and lacks some. The sample carries around 130,000 clones, 60% to 85% recorded once. This clone occurred a few times. The CDR3 totals 18 residues. The germline V gene has CDR1 KGHSH and CDR2 LQKENI. V lost 3 bases to trimming and J lost 2 bases; unmatched junction nucleotides: 10. The receptor was derived from a man older than 75 with acute or convalescent COVID-19. The sample comprised peripheral blood. The V and J genes are TRBV18 and TRBJ2-3; 11 positions match TRBD2. The CDR3 nucleotides are TGTGCCAGCTCACCCGAAGGCATACTAGCGGGGGCCACAGATACGCAGTATTTT. It specifies CASSPEGILAGATDTQYF.